Below are 10 T cell receptor beta chains sequenced from a single sample in a study of long-term antiretroviral therapy in people with HIV. Researchers ran immunoSEQ v3.0 at survey level. The method was immunoSEQ multiplex PCR; TCRdb's version includes in-frame clones alone and lacks a portion of them. The sample lists nearly 50,000 clones, around 84% occurring once. Here the sequenced sample was unsorted PBMCs, taken 0.8 years after starting antiretroviral therapy. The receptors originated from a woman aged 18-29 years with HIV.

The V and J genes are TRBV5-1 and TRBJ2-1; 7 positions agree with TRBD1. CDR1 and CDR2 (germline): SGHRS, YFSETQ. V shed 9 bases and J 6 bases; nucleotides not matched to a gene: 15. The CDR3 has 15 amino acids. The CDR3 here is CATNRGVVTSNEQFF. CDR3 DNA: TGCGCCACCAACAGGGGCGTAGTTACATCCAATGAGCAGTTCTTC.

The rearrangement uses TRBV19 and TRBJ2-5, with 8 positions matching TRBD2. The CDR3 spans 18 residues. Germline trimming cut 5 bases from V and 5 bases from J; bases unmatched to any gene: 19. Germline V CDR1 and CDR2: LNHDA, SQIVND (reference sequence). The CDR3 spells CASSLYISGSGQGETQYF. CDR3 nucleotides: TGTGCCAGTAGTCTTTACATCAGCGGGAGCGGCCAGGGGGAGACCCAGTACTTC.

The chain couples TRBV5-1 to TRBJ2-2, with D uncertain. CDR3 length: 15 residues. Trimming cost V 6 bases and J 2 bases, with 14 bases left between them. Germline CDR1 is SGHRS and CDR2 is YFSETQ. The CDR3 region has the DNA TGCGCCAGCAAAACCCGAGACACAAACACCGGGGAGCTGTTTTTT. Amino acid sequence: CASKTRDTNTGELFF. Combining the CDR3 with reference TRBV5-1 and TRBJ2-2 gives the whole variable domain KAGVTQTPRYLIKTRGQQVTLSCSPISGHRSVSWYQQTPGQGLQFLFEYFSETQRNKGNFPGRFSGRQFSNSRSEMNVSTLELGDSALYLCASKTRDTNTGELFFGEGSRLTVL.

This clone was seen more than once but under ten times. V gene TRBV12-5 combines with J gene TRBJ1-1, with D unclear. Trimming removed 6 bases at V and 1 base at J, with 18 bases between. The CDR3 sequence is 16 residues long. Germline assignment: CDR1 LGHNT and CDR2 FRNRAP. The CDR3 region is CASGYFALPGNTEAFF. The DNA of the CDR3 is TGTGCTAGTGGCTACTTCGCCCTCCCAGGGAACACTGAAGCTTTCTTT.

The rearrangement links TRBV10-3 to TRBJ1-4; TRBD1 agrees at 8 bases. This CDR3 contains 14 residues. V was pared by 5 bases and J by 5 bases, with 4 bases of the junction left unmatched. Per germline, CDR1 ENHRY and CDR2 SYGVKD. The CDR3 loop reads CAISSGTGNEKLFF. The CDR3 coding sequence is TGTGCCATCAGTTCCGGGACAGGAAATGAAAAACTGTTTTTT.

This chain connects TRBV28 to TRBJ2-2; no clear D gene. Deletions cut 1 base from V and 7 bases from J, with 7 bases between. This CDR3 is 13 amino acids long. Germline-derived CDR1 and CDR2 are MDHEN and SYDVKM. This CDR3 reads CASSLFRGGELFF. DNA of the CDR3: TGTGCCAGCAGTTTATTTCGTGGCGGGGAGCTGTTTTTT.

The genes are TRBV10-3 and TRBJ1-2; 9 positions agree with TRBD1. The V gene's germline CDR1 is ENHRY and CDR2 SYGVKD. CDR3 length equals 15 residues. Germline trimming cut 3 bases from V and 8 bases from J; bases unmatched to any gene: 10. CDR3 DNA sequence: TGTGCCATCAGTGAAGAGGCGGGACAGGGTGGCGGCTACACCTTC. Protein sequence: CAISEEAGQGGGYTF.

This clone showed up just once. V gene TRBV6-6 combines with J gene TRBJ2-7, with D perhaps TRBD2 (6 bases). V shed 8 bases and J shed 3 bases, with 11 bases lying between them. CDR1 is MNHNY and CDR2 is SVGAGI in the germline V gene (reference sequence). The CDR3 loop spans 12 amino acids. CDR3 in amino acids: CASFGGYYEQYF. CDR3 in DNA: TGTGCCAGCTTCGGGGGTTACTACGAGCAGTACTTC.

A single count supports this clone. The chain combines TRBV6-6 with TRBJ2-3; D is unresolved. CDR1 and CDR2 from the germline V gene are MNHNY and SVGAGI (reference sequence). This CDR3 is built from 14 residues. V lost 3 bases and J 0 bases, leaving 7 bases between the germline ends. The CDR3 reads CASSYGPSTDTQYF. In nucleotides, the CDR3 is TGTGCCAGCAGTTATGGCCCTAGCACAGATACGCAGTATTTT.

V is TRBV5-1 and J is TRBJ2-2, with 8 bases that match TRBD1. The V segment lost 3 bases and the J segment 5 bases; nucleotides outside the gene matches: 9. Germline V lookup: CDR1 SGHRS, CDR2 YFSETQ. This CDR3 region has 16 residues. The CDR3 sequence is CASSSGTGLETGELFF. The CDR3 DNA follows: TGCGCCAGCAGCTCGGGGACAGGACTCGAAACCGGGGAGCTGTTTTTT.